The 24 T cell receptor beta chains below come from one sample, sequenced in a study of PD-L1 blockade in urothelial cancer (dated by TCRdb to the late 2010s). Library prep was done by the immunoSEQ multiplex PCR assay. TCRdb re-hosts the immuneACCESS table, in-frame sequences only. Its copies lack some clones; in the studies checked, an unresolved V gene accounts for under half of them, and the cause for the rest is not known. The sample profile shows 70,000 or so clones; roughly nine tenths of them were found once. Of the sample, roughly 3.3% is held by the ten largest clones. Sequenced here: PBMCs, sampled around atezolizumab (anti-PD-L1) treatment. These receptors all come from a man in his 60s with urothelial cancer.

V and J are TRBV7-2 and TRBJ2-5; D not resolved. The CDR3 sequence is 12 residues long. Germline assignment: CDR1 SGHTA and CDR2 FQGNSA. The V gene lost 2 bases and the J gene lost 5 bases, with 6 bases spanning the gap. CDR3 sequence reads: CASSLRSETQYF. The CDR3 DNA follows: TGTGCCAGCAGCTTACGTTCGGAGACCCAGTACTTC.

The gene calls are TRBV27 and TRBJ1-2, with TRBD1 identical over 9 bases. With V trimmed by 6 bases and J by 7 bases, 6 bases remained unmatched. This CDR3 is 13 amino acids long. CDR1 and CDR2 (germline): MNHEY, SMNVEV (reference sequence). The CDR3 bases are TGTGCCAGCAGCACACAGGGGGCGCGTGGCTACACCTTC. The encoded protein is CASSTQGARGYTF.

The chain carries TRBV7-9 and TRBJ2-2; D unresolved. Per the germline V gene, CDR1 is SEHNR and CDR2 is FQNEAQ (reference sequence). CDR3 length: 13 amino acids. Trimming took 5 bases from V and 2 from J, leaving 6 bases between them. CDR3 loop: CASSPVNTGELFF. The CDR3 region has the DNA TGTGCCAGCAGCCCAGTAAACACCGGGGAGCTGTTTTTT.

The chain links TRBV2 to TRBJ1-5; maybe TRBD1 (5 bases). The length of the CDR3 is 14 residues. Trimming pared 2 bases from V and 6 bases from J, leaving 11 bases between. The germline CDR1 and CDR2 sequences are SNHLY and FYNNEI. The CDR3 region is CASSEQGARQPQHF. Here the CDR3 DNA reads TGTGCCAGCAGTGAACAGGGTGCCCGTCAGCCCCAGCATTTT. Looking up the rest from reference TRBV2 and TRBJ1-5 gives the full variable domain: EPEVTQTPSHQVTQMGQEVILRCVPISNHLYFYWYRQILGQKVEFLVSFYNNEISEKSEIFDDQFSVERPDGSNFTLKIRSTKLEDSAMYFCASSEQGARQPQHFGDGTRLSIL.

This chain links TRBV5-1 with TRBJ2-7, with TRBD2 matching over 7 bases. The CDR3 contains 14 residues. Unmatched junction bases numbered 7, after V lost 4 bases and J lost 3 bases. Germline V lookup: CDR1 SGHRS, CDR2 YFSETQ. The CDR3 loop is CASSASAGNYEQYF. CDR3 sequence (DNA): TGCGCCAGCAGCGCCTCAGCGGGAAACTACGAGCAGTACTTC.

V usage is TRBV5-4 and J usage is TRBJ2-1; 8 positions agree with TRBD2. This CDR3 is built from 16 residues. CDR1 and CDR2 from the germline V gene are SGHNT and YYREEE (reference sequence). J gave up 2 bases and V 0 bases, and 4 bases lay outside the gene matches. CDR3 in DNA: TGTGCCAGCAGCTTGGGAACTAGCGGTCCCTACAATGAGCAGTTCTTC. This sequence encodes CASSLGTSGPYNEQFF.

This sequence joins TRBV2 and TRBJ1-6; 9 nucleotides match TRBD1. V lost 2 bases and J lost 6; bases outside the gene matches: 8. Germline V gives CDR1 SNHLY, CDR2 FYNNEI. The CDR3 runs to 17 residues. CDR3: CASSEPGTGMSNSPLHF. The CDR3 DNA follows: TGTGCCAGCAGTGAACCTGGGACAGGGATGAGTAATTCACCCCTCCACTTT.

The chain is built from TRBV6-1 and TRBJ1-2; 9 bases agree with TRBD1. The J segment lost 3 bases and the V segment lost 6 bases, leaving 8 bases of the junction unmatched. CDR1 and CDR2 from the germline V gene are MNHNS and SASEGT. CDR3 length: 15 residues. For the CDR3, the DNA is TGTGCCAGCAGCGAACCGGGACAGGGATACTATGGCTACACCTTC. This sequence encodes CASSEPGQGYYGYTF.

The chain uses TRBV12-5 and TRBJ2-2, with TRBD2 matching 8 bases. With V trimmed by 2 bases and J by 5 bases, 10 bases remained unmatched. Looked up from germline, CDR1 is LGHNT and CDR2 is FRNRAP. The CDR3 loop spans 17 amino acids. The CDR3, as DNA: TGTGCTAGTGGTTTGACCGCCGGGGGGGTCGGGACCGGGGAGCTGTTTTTT. It yields the protein CASGLTAGGVGTGELFF.

V and J are TRBV19 and TRBJ1-5; D may be TRBD1 (5 bases). The ends were cut back, 1 base at V and 1 base at J, with 11 bases in the middle. The CDR3 runs 16 residues. CDR1 is LNHDA and CDR2 is SQIVND in the germline V gene (reference sequence). DNA for the CDR3: TGTGCCAGTAGTATAGTGGACCCAGGGAGCAATCAGCCCCAGCATTTT. Encoded protein: CASSIVDPGSNQPQHF. The complete variable domain, with remaining parts taken from reference TRBV19 and TRBJ1-5, reads DGGITQSPKYLFRKEGQNVTLSCEQNLNHDAMYWYRQDPGQGLRLIYYSQIVNDFQKGDIAEGYSVSREKKESFPLTVTSAQKNPTAFYLCASSIVDPGSNQPQHFGDGTRLSIL.

This clone occurred once. V gene TRBV19 combines with J gene TRBJ1-1, with 8 nucleotides matching TRBD1. Losses at the gene ends were 5 bases for V and 5 bases for J; bases not matched to a gene: 10. The CDR3 runs 15 residues. CDR1 is LNHDA and CDR2 is SQIVND in the germline V gene (reference sequence). As DNA, the CDR3 is TGTGCCAGTAGTGTTCAGGGGGCAGGAAGAACTGAAGCTTTCTTT. As protein: CASSVQGAGRTEAFF.

The gene calls are TRBV20-1 and TRBJ2-7; D is ambiguous. Per germline, CDR1 DFQATT and CDR2 SNEGSKA (reference sequence). The CDR3 extends over 11 amino acids. V was cut by 5 bases and J by 3 bases, with 8 bases left in between. As DNA, the CDR3 is TGCAGTGCTCCTCAGGACTACGAGCAGTACTTC. Translated: CSAPQDYEQYF.

Here the CDR3 reads CASSDGRFQRFF. CDR3 in DNA: TGTGCCAGCAGCGACGGCCGGTTCCAGCGGTTCTTC. The gene calls are TRBV6-1 and TRBJ2-1, with D uncertain. Trimming removed 6 bases at V and 15 bases at J, with 18 bases between. Germline CDR1 and CDR2: MNHNS and SASEGT. The CDR3 length is 12 residues.

J is TRBJ1-2 and V is TRBV5-8; D is perhaps TRBD1 (6 bases). CDR1 is SGHTS and CDR2 is YDEGEE in the germline V gene. CDR3 length equals 15 residues. The V and J ends lost 3 bases and 1 base respectively, with 13 bases between them. CDR3 residues: CASSWGGRRNYGYTF. The CDR3 DNA is TGTGCCAGCAGCTGGGGGGGCAGGCGTAACTATGGCTACACCTTC.

J is TRBJ1-2 and V is TRBV23-1, with a tentative D call TRBD1 (6 bases). TRBV23-1 is classed as an ORF, of uncertain function. The V end was cut by 0 bases, the J end by 6 bases, with 11 bases between. This CDR3 is built from 14 residues. CDR3 DNA sequence: TGCGCCAGCAGTCAATCATCTACAGGGAATGGCTACACCTTC. Translation gives CASSQSSTGNGYTF.

The chain uses TRBV7-3 and TRBJ1-2; the D is unclear. The CDR3 is 13 amino acids. CDR1 is SGHTA, CDR2 FQGTGA, per germline. V was pared by 2 bases and J by 8 bases, with 12 bases between. CDR3 sequence: CASSLGPLEGYTF. For the CDR3, the DNA is TGTGCCAGCAGCTTAGGGCCCCTCGAAGGCTACACCTTC.

This chain links TRBV21-1 with TRBJ2-1; no check of the table's D call, TRBD2, against the DNA was made. TRBV21-1 is termed a pseudogene. This CDR3 is 17 amino acids long. CDR3 coding DNA: TGTGCCAGCACCGGACTAGCGGCTTCCACAGGGCTCAATGAGCAGTTCTTC. As protein: CASTGLAASTGLNEQFF.

This clone came up once. The genes are TRBV15 and TRBJ2-7; possibly TRBD1 for D (6 bases). Germline CDR1 reads LNHNV; CDR2 reads YYDKDF (reference sequence). CDR3 length equals 15 residues. V was shortened by 0 bases and J by 2 bases, with 11 bases between the two germline ends. CDR3 loop: CATSRDKYRAYEQYF. DNA for the CDR3: TGTGCCACCAGCAGAGATAAGTACAGGGCCTACGAGCAGTACTTC. The variable domain in full, completed from reference TRBV15 and TRBJ2-7, reads DAMVIQNPRYQVTQFGKPVTLSCSQTLNHNVMYWYQQKSSQAPKLLFHYYDKDFNNEADTPDNFQSRRPNTSFCFLDIRSPGLGDTAMYLCATSRDKYRAYEQYFGPGTRLTVT.

The CDR3 loop is CASSLSREAGNTIYF. The CDR3 region has the DNA TGTGCCAGTAGTTTGAGCAGGGAGGCTGGAAACACCATATATTTT. The chain joins TRBV19 to TRBJ1-3; TRBD1 is a possible D gene (5 bases). Germline values: CDR1 LNHDA, CDR2 SQIVND (reference sequence). The length of the CDR3 is 15 residues. V lost 5 bases and J lost 2, with 13 bases in between.

The chain employs TRBV28 and TRBJ2-1, with 7 bases identical to TRBD2. Per germline, CDR1 MDHEN and CDR2 SYDVKM. Unmatched junction bases numbered 5, after V lost 6 bases and J lost 3 bases. The CDR3 totals 14 residues. The CDR3 spells CASSTGTNYNEQFF. The CDR3 DNA sequence: TGTGCCAGCAGCACCGGGACTAACTACAATGAGCAGTTCTTC.

The chain recombines TRBV5-4 with TRBJ2-2, with 11 positions matching TRBD1. Germline V gene sequence: CDR1 SGHNT, CDR2 YYREEE (reference sequence). The V segment lost 4 bases and the J segment 7 bases; nucleotides outside the gene matches: 9. The CDR3 has 16 amino acids. The CDR3 loop is CASSQPGQGVGGELFF. The CDR3 DNA reads TGTGCCAGCAGCCAACCGGGACAGGGGGTTGGCGGGGAGCTGTTTTTT.

The chain carries TRBV19 and TRBJ2-7; 7 bases match TRBD2. There are 12 residues in the CDR3. In germline, CDR1 is LNHDA, CDR2 SQIVND (reference sequence). V trimming: 5 bases; J trimming: 6 bases; junction bases outside the gene matches: 4. The CDR3 loop is CASSQRGTEQYF. CDR3 DNA: TGTGCCAGTAGTCAGCGGGGAACCGAGCAGTACTTC.

This chain joins TRBV18 and TRBJ2-7, with TRBD2 matching 14 bases. This CDR3 is built from 19 residues. Germline assignment: CDR1 KGHSH and CDR2 LQKENI. With V trimmed by 2 bases and J by 5 bases, 14 bases remained unmatched. CDR3 region: CASSPEDRGLAGASDEQYF. In DNA form, the CDR3 reads TGTGCCAGCTCACCAGAGGACAGGGGACTAGCGGGAGCTAGCGACGAGCAGTACTTC.

This clone was detected a few times. No DNA is shown, since the ends of the CDR3 on it are uncertain; the CDR3 is the one TCRdb lists. This chain connects TRBV21-1 to TRBJ1-5; TRBD1, the table's D call, lacks a check against the DNA. TRBV21-1 is designated a pseudogene. The CDR3 numbers 17 amino acids, ends counted. CDR3 loop: CASSLVGQGSSNQPQHF.